The following is a T cell receptor beta chain sequence with its context. This clonotype appeared many times. The clone's antigen remains unknown. No base quality information exists; no much larger clone differs at one position. The CDR3, from cysteine to phenylalanine, totals 15 residues. Here the CDR3 DNA is all that survives: 45 bases in frame from base 1. CDR1 and CDR2 (SGDLS, YYNGEE) derive from the germline V gene. Clipping removes 0 bases from V and 8 bases from J, with 6 as the unmatched junction base count. TCRdb lists the instrument as Illumina NovaSeq 6000. TCRalpha and TCRbeta cDNA libraries were constructed by 5'RACE with constant-segment primers, with sample barcodes and unique molecular identifiers being introduced. RNA was extracted from every sample with Trizol reagent. Amplification of the libraries took two PCR steps, and the second step added a second sample barcode plus Illumina TruSeq adapters. Sequencing of the libraries was done on an Illumina NovaSeq, producing 2 x 150 bp paired-end reads. As for the authors' bioinformatics: The reads were demultiplexed and collapsed into UMI-guided consensus sequences using migec v1.2.7. With mixcr v2.1.11, UMI consensuses were aligned to TRA and TRB V and J templates and assembled into clonotypes. Expanded or contracted clonotypes were those called significant by both edgeR and NoisET, with noise models trained on biological replicates. For edgeR calls, the cutoffs were a false discovery rate-adjusted p below 0.01 and a log2 fold-change threshold of 1. As an exploratory analysis of dynamics, max-normalized trajectories of the 1000 most abundant clonotypes were examined by PCA with hierarchical clustering. Separately sequenced CD4+ and CD8+ repertoires were used to assign a CD4 or CD8 phenotype to each responding clone. The raw public data were reprocessed by TCRdb itself: fastp quality trimming at Q25, MiXCR clonotype calling, in-frame beta chains only. For every CDR3 protein sequence, its rows merge into one entry that carries the most common genes and DNA. The V and J calls were determined by TCRdb, not by the authors. Here the sample has fewer than 300,000 distinct CDR3 sequences; about 20% occur a single time. The top ten hold more than 20% of the sample.

Ficoll-Paque density gradient centrifugation was the method used to isolate PBMCs. This entry is derived from a study of T-cell memory formation after mild COVID-19 (dated by TCRdb to the early 2020s). Broadly, across the study: Most TCR sequence clusters were specific to one of the two donors. Longitudinal TCRalpha and TCRbeta repertoire sequencing tracked T-cell clones expanding and contracting after mild COVID-19 in a couple of donors. The cohort comprised two young, previously healthy adult volunteers, one female and one male. Study-wide conclusions, independent of this receptor: Some responding clones were found in pre-infection memory, which suggests that pre-existing cross-reactive memory T cells took part in the SARS-CoV-2 response. Whether the second-wave clones peaking on day 37 were SARS-CoV-2 specific was not confirmed. Balanced CD4/CD8 phenotypes were observed for clones contracting from day 15 to 85, whereas a bias towards CD4+ was observed for a second wave of clones expanding from day 15 to 37. The study covered only a couple of mild cases, and larger cohorts including severe cases with pre-infection samples were considered necessary. Contracting CD4+ clones were located mainly in the CM and EM memory subsets, whereas CD8+ clones were found to be enriched in EMRA.

The sample was PBMCs or a T cell subset sorted from them (not recorded which). The clonotype was recovered from a man in his late teens or twenties who had mild COVID-19 (a few samples of this study predate the infection). The sample titles of this study are shuffled in the database, so cell type and time point are left out; the donor was told from shared clones. The chain is assembled from TRBV9 and TRBJ2-3; 10 nucleotides in the junction match TRBD2. The CDR3 reads as follows: CASSVEPSGGGTQYF. The nucleotides are TGTGCCAGCAGCGTAGAACCTAGCGGGGGTGGTACGCAGTATTTT.